The 9 T cell receptor beta chains listed next were all sequenced from one sample in a study of CD8+ T cells in alopecia areata. cDNA reverse transcribed from extracted RNA served as the sequencing template. The assay was immunoSEQ multiplex PCR, and TCRdb's table has in-frame clones only and misses some. Of about 150,000 clones in the sample, under 60% were seen once. The sequences come from CD8+ T cells sorted from blood, collected at week 0. Every receptor here comes from a human donor with alopecia areata.

The rearrangement uses TRBV11-2 and TRBJ2-1; D possibly corresponds to TRBD2 (6 bases). Trimming stripped 2 bases from V and 10 bases from J, with 12 bases between. The CDR3 totals 13 residues. Germline CDR1 SGHAT, CDR2 FQNNGV. CDR3 residues: CASSLRSGVEQFF. The CDR3 bases are TGTGCCAGCAGCTTACGGTCGGGGGTAGAGCAGTTCTTC.

This chain connects TRBV11-2 to TRBJ2-1; D is undetermined. Germline loops: CDR1 SGHAT, CDR2 FQNNGV. V lost 5 bases to trimming and J lost 5 bases, with 4 bases between them. The CDR3 has 11 amino acids. CDR3 DNA: TGTGCCAGCAGCCACAACAATGAGCAGTTCTTC. It is translated as CASSHNNEQFF.

The CDR3 here is CASSQGRTTSGEETQYF. CDR3 coding DNA: TGCGCCAGCAGCCAAGGGCGGACTACTAGCGGGGAAGAGACCCAGTACTTC. The rearrangement links TRBV4-3 to TRBJ2-5, with 10 bases lining up with TRBD2. There are 17 residues in the CDR3. The V gene's germline CDR1 is LGHNA and CDR2 YSLEER. With 1 base clipped from V and 3 bases from J, the junction kept 8 bases outside the gene matches.

The table lists this clone with a few counts. The V gene is TRBV6-5, the J gene TRBJ2-3; a possible D gene is TRBD2 (6 bases). V was pared by 5 bases and J by 0 bases, with 12 bases between. Germline V lookup: CDR1 MNHEY, CDR2 SVGAGI. This CDR3 contains 15 residues. This CDR3 reads CASSVGGRSTDTQYF. For the CDR3, the DNA is TGTGCCAGCAGTGTGGGAGGTCGGAGCACAGATACGCAGTATTTT.

The chain has TRBV23-1 and TRBJ2-4; D is tentatively TRBD1 or TRBD2 (5 bases each). TRBV23-1 is reported as an ORF; its role is uncertain. The germline V and J ends were trimmed by 2 bases and 0 bases, with 14 bases remaining between them. The CDR3 length is 17 residues. Here the CDR3 reads CASSQGAGDLAKNIQYF. CDR3 DNA: TGCGCCAGCAGTCAAGGGGCCGGGGATTTAGCCAAAAACATTCAGTACTTC.

The chain is built from TRBV30 and TRBJ1-1; no clear D. The CDR3 totals 12 residues. Germline loops: CDR1 GTSNPN, CDR2 SVGIG (reference sequence). V lost 4 bases and J lost 5, with 11 bases in between. The CDR3 DNA reads TGTGCCTGGAAAGAAGGGTGGACTGAAGCTTTCTTT. It yields the protein CAWKEGWTEAFF.

In DNA form, the CDR3 reads TGCAGCGTTCGGACAGGTGTCTCCTACGAGCAGTACTTC. Translating it yields CSVRTGVSYEQYF. V gene TRBV29-1 combines with J gene TRBJ2-7, with 7 positions matching TRBD1. The J segment lost 0 bases and the V segment lost 5 bases, leaving 4 bases of the junction unmatched. Germline V gene sequence: CDR1 SQVTM, CDR2 ANQGSEA. The CDR3 contains 13 residues.

This clone came up once. The V gene is TRBV27, the J gene TRBJ1-2; tentative D call: TRBD1 (5 bases). V dropped 6 bases and J dropped 7 bases, with 18 bases sitting between them. Per germline, CDR1 MNHEY and CDR2 SMNVEV (reference sequence). The CDR3 consists of 14 residues. The CDR3 bases are TGTGCCAGCAGGCCACTATACGGGGCCCGTGGCTACACCTTC. Protein: CASRPLYGARGYTF.

The chain combines TRBV15 with TRBJ2-7, with D possibly TRBD1 on 6 matching bases. Deletions cut 3 bases from V and 0 bases from J, with 12 bases between. The germline gives CDR1 LNHNV, CDR2 YYDKDF (reference sequence). This CDR3 comprises 15 residues. The CDR3 region is CATSSLQGASYEQYF. The CDR3 region has the DNA TGTGCCACCAGCAGCCTACAGGGAGCCTCCTACGAGCAGTACTTC.